These T cell receptor beta chains were read from a single sample in a study of post-analysis software for immune sequencing data. TCRdb called the PCR reads again in MiXCR, with one record for every CDR3 protein. This table holds 250,000 to 300,000 distinct CDR3 sequences, 35% to 45% found once. The sample was blood. The source is a girl aged 10 to 17 with multiple sclerosis. The CDR3 runs from the conserved cysteine through the conserved F or W.

length: 15
J: TRBJ2-3
V: TRBV4-2
CDR3: CASSQVLASTDTQYF

length: 12
J: TRBJ2-1
V: TRBV6-4
CDR3: CASGFGGDEQFF

length: 13
J: TRBJ2-5
V: TRBV6-5
CDR3: CASSQTGGETQYF

length: 15
J: TRBJ2-7
V: TRBV6-5
CDR3: CASSQTGTGTYEQYF

length: 15
J: TRBJ2-7
V: TRBV11-2
CDR3: CASSLRQGSTYEQYF

length: 14
J: TRBJ2-7
V: TRBV5-1
CDR3: CASSLGSGKDEQYF

length: 13
J: TRBJ1-2
V: TRBV7-9
CDR3: CASSWDKGHGYTF

length: 15
J: TRBJ2-3
V: TRBV19
CDR3: CASRAGLAGGDTQYF

length: 13
J: TRBJ2-2
V: TRBV10-3
CDR3: CAISVDRAGELFF

length: 12
J: TRBJ2-1
V: TRBV7-9
CDR3: CASSLESNERFF